This T cell receptor beta chain derives from a study of OX40 agonist ivuxolimab in advanced cancers. As to this clone: Its antigen is not identified.

The method was immunoSEQ multiplex PCR; TCRdb's version includes in-frame clones alone and lacks a portion of them. The sample yields tens of thousands of clones, roughly nine tenths seen once. V was cut by 3 bases and J by 2 bases, with 8 bases left in between. The CDR3 length is 13 residues. Germline CDR1 is SGHTA and CDR2 is FQGNSA. Findings and limits, study-wide: Some of the nonresponding patients also showed low levels of normalized T-cell clonal expansion.

The sample here was CD4+ or CD8+ T cells sorted from blood, taken in a trial of the OX40 agonist ivuxolimab. The sequence derives from an adult with an advanced solid tumor such as melanoma, head and neck, liver or kidney cancer. The chain employs TRBV7-2 and TRBJ2-7; the D gene could be TRBD1 or TRBD2 (5 bases each). The CDR3 coding sequence is TGTGCCAGCAGCTTCGGGGCCACCTACGAGCAGTACTTC. Residues: CASSFGATYEQYF.